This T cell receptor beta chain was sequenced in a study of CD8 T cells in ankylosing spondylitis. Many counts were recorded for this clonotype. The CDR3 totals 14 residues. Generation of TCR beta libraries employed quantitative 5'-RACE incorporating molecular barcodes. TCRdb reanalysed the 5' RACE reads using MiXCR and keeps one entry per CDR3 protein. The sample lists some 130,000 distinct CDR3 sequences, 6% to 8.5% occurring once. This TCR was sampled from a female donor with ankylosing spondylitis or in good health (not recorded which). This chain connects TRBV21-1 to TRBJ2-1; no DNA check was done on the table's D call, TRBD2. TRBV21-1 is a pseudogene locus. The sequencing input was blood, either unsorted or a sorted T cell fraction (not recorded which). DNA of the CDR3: TGTGCCAGCAGCGCCTCCGCGGGGAACAATGAGCAGTTCTTC. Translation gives CASSASAGNNEQFF.